This T cell receptor beta chain emerged from a study of blood T cells in healthy people across ages. V shed 5 bases and J 11 bases; nucleotides not matched to a gene: 16. This CDR3 is built from 16 residues. Germline values: CDR1 SGHTA, CDR2 FQGTGA. In this sample, this clonotype turned up a few times. Next came a second PCR, run for about 7 to 12 cycles, which used a sample-barcoded 5' primer along with a J-beta primer mix. TCRdb used MiXCR to reprocess the 5' RACE reads, holding one entry per CDR3 protein. The sample carries 730,000 or so distinct CDR3 sequences, 43% recorded once. The receptor was isolated from a woman aged 60-75 years in good health. Sequencing input: blood. The rearrangement joins TRBV7-3 to TRBJ2-5; TRBD2 aligns across 11 bases. CDR3 nucleotide sequence: TGTGCCAGCAGCCGACGTAGCGGGGGGGCCGGGAATGAGCAGTACTTC. Its translation: CASSRRSGGAGNEQYF.